Below, 26 T cell receptor beta chains from the same sample are listed, as sequenced in a study of T cell clonality in common variable immunodeficiency. Profiling relied on immunoSEQ multiplex PCR, and the TCRdb table lists in-frame clones only, not all of them. There are approximately 35,000 clones in the sample, none observed a single time. General study points: Common variable immunodeficiency TCR beta sequences reportedly had fewer deletions and N-nucleotide insertions.

Antigen specificity for these receptors is unknown. The sample consisted of peripheral blood mononuclear cells. The receptors derive from a human donor with common variable immunodeficiency.

This clone was counted only a few times. The read comes to an end 3 residues before the CDR3 does, leaving the germline J gene to fill in the end. V is TRBV7-9 and J is TRBJ2-5; TRBD2 aligns across 16 bases. V trimming: 5 bases; J trimming: 5 bases; junction bases outside the gene matches: 2. Germline V gene sequence: CDR1 SEHNR, CDR2 FQNEAQ (reference sequence). The CDR3 has 15 residues. CDR3 DNA, as far as it was read: TGTGCCAGCAGCCTGGGACTAGCGGGAGGGGAGACC. This gives the protein CASSLGLAGGET. The whole CDR3 sequence reads CASSLGLAGGETQYF.

This clone was counted ten times or more. Read data end 3 residues before the CDR3 end; the end is taken from the germline J gene. The chain combines TRBV12-3 or TRBV12-4 with TRBJ2-5, with a possible D match to TRBD2 (5 bases). Trimming took 7 bases from V and 7 from J, leaving 13 bases between them. The CDR3 covers 12 residues. CDR3 bases read: TGTGCCAGCAAGGGCGGGCTAAGGACC. Translation: CASKGGLRT. The whole CDR3 is CASKGGLRTQYF.

The part of the CDR3 DNA that was read is TGTGCCAGCAGTTACCCCACCACCAGGGGGGCCTTCTATGGC. Encoded protein: CASSYPTTRGAFYG. The whole CDR3 protein is CASSYPTTRGAFYGYTF. V usage is TRBV6-2 or TRBV6-3 and J usage is TRBJ1-2; 7 bases are shared with TRBD1. The sequenced fragment ends 3 residues before the CDR3 boundary, so the rest is inferred from the germline J gene. The CDR3 runs 17 residues. From germline, CDR1 is MNHEY and CDR2 SVGEGT. J lost 4 bases, V lost 2 bases, and 13 bases had no gene match.

There are many counts of this clone. The CDR3 is cut off 3 residues early in the read; its end comes from the germline J gene. V gene TRBV7-8 combines with J gene TRBJ2-7, with 8 bases identical to TRBD1. V gave up 4 bases and J gave up 6 bases; unmatched junction bases: 8. The CDR3 is 14 amino acids. Germline V gene lookup returns CDR1 SGHVS and CDR2 FQNEAQ. Incomplete CDR3 DNA: TGTGCCAGCAGCTCCCGGGACAGGCCTCGCGAG. Protein product: CASSSRDRPRE. The complete CDR3 reads CASSSRDRPREQYF.

As regards this clone: The read is 3 residues too short to cover the CDR3 end, so that end is filled in from the germline J gene. The chain combines TRBV30 with TRBJ1-3, with a weak D call TRBD1 (5 bases). The CDR3 has 13 amino acids. The V end was cut by 7 bases, the J end by 4 bases, with 14 bases between. Germline CDR1 is GTSNPN and CDR2 is SVGIG (reference sequence). Partial CDR3 DNA: TGTGCCTCAGAAGGGGACTTCGGAAACACC. It is translated as CASEGDFGNT. The complete CDR3 sequence is CASEGDFGNTIYF.

This clone occurred many times. Sequencing ends 3 residues short of the CDR3 end; the germline J gene provides the rest. The rearrangement uses TRBV18 and TRBJ1-2; possible D gene TRBD1, 6 bases. The CDR3 covers 13 residues. Germline loops: CDR1 KGHSH, CDR2 LQKENI. Deletions cut 3 bases from V and 3 bases from J, with 8 bases between. CDR3 DNA, as far as it was read: TGTGCCAGCTCACCCGAGGGGGACTATGGC. Translated: CASSPEGDYG. The entire CDR3 sequence reads CASSPEGDYGYTF.

The sample holds many counts of this clone. Sequencing ends 3 residues short of the CDR3 end; the germline J gene provides the rest. The chain uses TRBV29-1 and TRBJ2-3; D unresolved. The V gene lost 6 bases and the J gene lost 6 bases, with 13 bases spanning the gap. The CDR3 spans 12 residues. The V gene's germline CDR1 is SQVTM and CDR2 ANQGSEA. The CDR3 reads CSVVVGSDTQYF. Partial CDR3 DNA: TGCAGCGTCGTTGTCGGTTCGGATACG.

Only a few counts were recorded for this clone. The read ends 3 residues before the CDR3 terminus; that terminus is restored from the germline J gene. This chain joins TRBV18 and TRBJ2-2; possible D gene TRBD2, 6 bases. The CDR3 has 16 amino acids. Germline CDR1 reads KGHSH; CDR2 reads LQKENI. V was clipped by 6 bases and J by 0 bases, with 14 bases between them. CDR3 residues: CASSQFSGANTGELFF. The part of the CDR3 DNA that was read is TGTGCCAGCTCCCAATTTAGCGGAGCGAACACCGGGGAG. Together with reference TRBV18 and TRBJ2-2, the CDR3 gives the full variable domain: NAGVMQNPRHLVRRRGQEARLRCSPMKGHSHVYWYRQLPEEGLKFMVYLQKENIIDESGMPKERFSAEFPKEGPSILRIQQVVRGDSAAYFCASSQFSGANTGELFFGEGSRLTVL.

The table lists this clone with many counts. The CDR3 sequence: CASSPGTSLYGYTF. The CDR3 bases that were read are TGTGCCAGCAGCCCCGGGACTTCTCTATATGGC. The chain carries TRBV6-4 and TRBJ1-2, with TRBD1 as a possible D gene (5 bases). The read ends 3 residues before the CDR3 terminus; that terminus is restored from the germline J gene. The V gene's germline CDR1 is MRHNA and CDR2 SNTAGT. The CDR3 contains 14 residues. Trimming took off 6 bases at V and 5 bases at J, with 16 bases between the two ends.

This clone occurred many times. The germline gene is not matched at one end of the junction; a read error may be the cause. Coverage ceases 3 residues before the CDR3 finishes, and the germline J gene fills in the end. This chain uses TRBV4-2 with TRBJ2-1; 12 bases map to TRBD2. CDR1 is LGHNA and CDR2 is YNFKEQ in the germline V gene. The CDR3 covers 17 residues. The DNA read from the CDR3 is TGCGCCAGCAGCCAAGAAACGGGGACTAGCGGGTACAATGAG. Translation: CASSQETGTSGYNE. The whole CDR3 is CASSQETGTSGYNEQFF.

This clone was picked up a small number of times. The sequence runs out 3 residues before the end of the CDR3; the remainder is reconstructed from the germline J gene. The chain couples TRBV5-3 to TRBJ1-4; D gene ambiguous. TRBV5-3 belongs to the ORF category, with a function that is uncertain. The CDR3 has 12 amino acids. CDR3 in amino acids: CARSLPPGVLFF. The part of the CDR3 DNA that was read is TGTGCCAGAAGCTTGCCGCCAGGTGTA.

Comment on this clone: The CDR3 is cut off 3 residues early in the read; its end comes from the germline J gene. This sequence joins TRBV29-1 and TRBJ2-1; 15 bases map to TRBD2. Per the germline V gene, CDR1 is SQVTM and CDR2 is ANQGSEA. CDR3 length equals 19 residues. Trimming took 6 bases from V and 0 from J; bases not matched to a gene: 12. CDR3 sequence reads: CSVSKPGLAGGTSYNEQFF. Incomplete CDR3 DNA: TGCAGCGTCTCTAAACCGGGACTAGCGGGGGGTACCTCCTACAATGAG.

This clone was detected a few times. The read comes to an end 3 residues before the CDR3 does, leaving the germline J gene to fill in the end. V usage is TRBV7-6 and J usage is TRBJ1-2, with 8 bases fitting TRBD1. The V gene's germline CDR1 is SGHVS and CDR2 FNYEAQ. The CDR3 loop spans 14 amino acids. Trimming at V came to 2 bases and at J to 2 bases, leaving 1 base not matched to a gene. The chain's CDR3 is CASSLNRGNYGYTF. The CDR3 DNA, read in part, is TGTGCCAGCAGCTTAAACAGGGGGAACTATGGC. The whole variable domain, filled in from reference TRBV7-6 and TRBJ1-2, reads GAGVSQSPRYKVTKRGQDVALRCDPISGHVSLYWYRQALGQGPEFLTYFNYEAQQDKSGLPNDRFSAERPEGSISTLTIQRTEQRDSAMYRCASSLNRGNYGYTFGSGTRLTVV.

This clone was recorded many times. The read halts 3 residues ahead of the CDR3 end, with the missing end drawn from the germline J gene. This chain connects TRBV20-1 to TRBJ2-1; 8 bases are shared with TRBD1. Germline V lookup: CDR1 DFQATT, CDR2 SNEGSKA (reference sequence). Trimming at V came to 0 bases and at J to 9 bases, leaving 7 bases not matched to a gene. This CDR3 is built from 14 residues. CDR3 protein: CSAREIQGVGEQFF. CDR3 DNA, as far as it was read: TGCAGTGCTAGAGAGATACAGGGGGTGGGTGAG.

The table lists this clone with many counts. From the germline J gene comes the end of the CDR3, since the read stops 3 residues before it. The chain combines TRBV30 with TRBJ1-4; TRBD1 agrees at 7 bases. V shed 2 bases and J 7 bases; nucleotides not matched to a gene: 7. The length of the CDR3 is 14 residues. Germline CDR1 reads GTSNPN; CDR2 reads SVGIG (reference sequence). Incomplete CDR3 DNA: TGTGCCTGGAGTAGAGGGGGCGCACGTGAAAAA. Residues: CAWSRGGAREK. In full, the CDR3 is CAWSRGGAREKLFF.

This clone occurred many times. The read ends 3 residues early relative to the CDR3; the germline J gene fills the gap. This chain connects TRBV7-8 to TRBJ2-1; 9 bases align to TRBD2. The V segment lost 4 bases and the J segment 3 bases; nucleotides outside the gene matches: 7. The CDR3 is 16 residues long. Germline V gives CDR1 SGHVS, CDR2 FQNEAQ. Here the CDR3 reads CASSSISGGFYNEQFF. The DNA read from the CDR3 is TGTGCCAGCAGCTCGATAAGCGGGGGGTTCTACAATGAG.

This clone was recorded at least ten times. The read finishes 3 residues shy of the CDR3 end, and the germline J gene is used to complete it. V is TRBV5-1 and J is TRBJ2-5; D is unclear. Trimming pared 4 bases from V and 2 bases from J, leaving 3 bases between. This CDR3 comprises 11 residues. In germline, CDR1 is SGHRS, CDR2 YFSETQ. CDR3 sequence: CASSVQETQYF. CDR3 bases read: TGCGCCAGCAGCGTACAAGAGACC. The entire variable domain, with the rest obtained from reference TRBV5-1 and TRBJ2-5, is as follows: KAGVTQTPRYLIKTRGQQVTLSCSPISGHRSVSWYQQTPGQGLQFLFEYFSETQRNKGNFPGRFSGRQFSNSRSEMNVSTLELGDSALYLCASSVQETQYFGPGTRLLVL.

This clone was seen a handful of times. The sequenced fragment ends 3 residues before the CDR3 boundary, so the rest is inferred from the germline J gene. The rearrangement joins TRBV2 to TRBJ1-6, with D unresolved. The CDR3 runs to 15 residues. V was clipped by 6 bases and J by 12 bases, with 21 bases between them. Germline V CDR1 and CDR2: SNHLY, FYNNEI. The CDR3 DNA, read in part, is TGTGCCAGCAGCGTTTCAACGGGTTTATTAGGACCC. Translated, it gives CASSVSTGLLGP. The CDR3 in full is CASSVSTGLLGPLHF.

A word on this clone: The read ends 3 residues shy of where the CDR3 ends; the end is completed using the germline J gene. V usage is TRBV18 and J usage is TRBJ2-5; TRBD1 matches at 7 bases. The germline V gene encodes CDR1 KGHSH and CDR2 LQKENI. The J segment lost 1 base and the V segment lost 5 bases, leaving 4 bases of the junction unmatched. There are 14 residues in the CDR3. The CDR3 loop reads CASSSTGPQETQYF. Partial CDR3 DNA: TGTGCCAGCTCATCGACAGGGCCCCAAGAGACC.

This clone was counted ten times or more. The read terminates 3 residues before the CDR3 end, so the remaining end is supplied by the germline J gene. The rearrangement uses TRBV20-1 and TRBJ2-1, with 9 bases that match TRBD2. Germline V gene lookup returns CDR1 DFQATT and CDR2 SNEGSKA (reference sequence). J was trimmed by 2 bases and V by 3 bases; bases with no gene match: 8. This CDR3 is 16 amino acids long. The CDR3: CSARPDSGSTYNEQFF. The DNA read from the CDR3 is TGCAGTGCTAGGCCCGATAGCGGGAGCACCTACAATGAG.

This clone was counted at least ten times. With the read ending 3 residues before the CDR3 end, the germline J gene is used to fill in that end. The V and J genes are TRBV14 and TRBJ2-1; possible D gene TRBD2, 6 bases. The CDR3 length is 14 residues. V lost 4 bases to trimming and J lost 4 bases, with 11 bases between them. Germline CDR1 SGHDN, CDR2 FVKESK. The part of the CDR3 DNA that was read is TGTGCCAGCAGCCTGGGTAGCGGATACAATGAG. This encodes CASSLGSGYNE. The whole CDR3 region reads CASSLGSGYNEQFF.

This clone was counted only a few times. Read data end 3 residues before the CDR3 end; the end is taken from the germline J gene. The chain uses TRBV11-1 and TRBJ2-7, with a possible D match to TRBD1 (5 bases). The V gene lost 2 bases and the J gene lost 3 bases, with 8 bases spanning the gap. The length of the CDR3 is 13 residues. The germline CDR1 and CDR2 sequences are SGHAT and FQDESV (reference sequence). The CDR3 loop is CASSLTTGYEQYF. Partial CDR3 DNA: TGTGCCAGCAGCTTAACTACAGGCTACGAG.

Many counts were recorded for this clone. The CDR3 end is not reached by the read, which stops 3 residues before it; the germline J gene fills it in. The rearrangement joins TRBV12-3 or TRBV12-4 to TRBJ1-5; TRBD1 matches at 7 bases. The CDR3 runs to 14 residues. Trimming took 6 bases from V and 7 from J; bases not matched to a gene: 9. CDR3 sequence reads: CASSQDRVRQPQHF. Incomplete CDR3 DNA: TGTGCCAGCAGCCAAGACAGGGTAAGACAGCCC.

About this clone itself: The CDR3 is cut off 3 residues early in the read; its end comes from the germline J gene. The J gene is TRBJ1-1, the V gene TRBV7-9, with D perhaps matching TRBD1 (6 bases). The CDR3 has 14 amino acids. Trimming removed 2 bases from V and 6 bases from J, with 13 bases in between. Germline lookup yields CDR1 SEHNR and CDR2 FQNEAQ (reference sequence). The CDR3 reads CASSLHREAAEAFF. Incomplete CDR3 DNA: TGTGCCAGCAGCTTACACAGGGAAGCCGCTGAA.

To note about this clone: The read terminates 3 residues before the CDR3 end, so the remaining end is supplied by the germline J gene. The V gene is TRBV7-2, the J gene TRBJ2-7, with a tentative D call TRBD1 (5 bases). Deletions cut 2 bases from V and 3 bases from J, with 5 bases between. From germline, CDR1 is SGHTA and CDR2 FQGNSA. CDR3 length: 12 amino acids. CDR3 DNA, as far as it was read: TGTGCCAGCAGCTTAAGGGGCTACGAG. This encodes CASSLRGYE. The whole CDR3 region reads CASSLRGYEQYF.

On this clone: The read terminates 3 residues before the CDR3 end, so the remaining end is supplied by the germline J gene. The V gene is TRBV7-6, the J gene TRBJ2-5; 8 bases are shared with TRBD1. The length of the CDR3 is 13 residues. Germline V gene lookup returns CDR1 SGHVS and CDR2 FNYEAQ. Trimming cost V 7 bases and J 4 bases; bases outside gene matches: 5. The CDR3 region is CASTRGQGETQYF. Partial CDR3 DNA: TGTGCCAGCACCAGGGGGCAGGGAGAGACC.